The TCR beta chain under discussion was sequenced for a study of a mutant IDH1 vaccine in newly diagnosed glioma. Germline CDR1 and CDR2: PRHDT and FYEKMQ (reference sequence). With 1 base removed from V and 4 bases from J, the gap between germline ends came to 8 bases. The CDR3 is made up of 13 amino acids. Assay: immunoSEQ multiplex PCR; the TCRdb copy retains only in-frame clones and omits some. The table shows about 110,000 clones, with roughly 88% occurring only once. The time point denotes: week 11, during vaccination. Doses of 300 ug of mutant IDH1 20-mer peptide were given with topical imiquimod. Details on this clone: Its cognate antigen is unknown.

This specimen was PBMCs, taken from a glioma patient whose treatment included an IDH1 peptide vaccine. J is TRBJ2-7 and V is TRBV13; D is ambiguous. The TCR comes from a woman in her 50s with glioma. The CDR3 loop reads CASSLERRYEQYF. The CDR3 DNA follows: TGTGCCAGCAGCTTAGAGAGGCGGTACGAGCAGTACTTC. The whole variable domain, filled in from reference TRBV13 and TRBJ2-7, reads AAGVIQSPRHLIKEKRETATLKCYPIPRHDTVYWYQQGPGQDPQFLISFYEKMQSDKGSIPDRFSAQQFSDYHSELNMSSLELGDSALYFCASSLERRYEQYFGPGTRLTVT.